The clone carrying this T cell receptor (beta chain) came up many times. Using its own MiXCR run on the 5' RACE reads, TCRdb lists one record per CDR3 protein. The sample yields some 62,000 distinct CDR3 sequences, approximately 31% seen once. This CDR3 comprises 18 residues. With 2 bases removed from V and 0 bases from J, the gap between germline ends came to 17 bases. The germline V gene encodes CDR1 MNHNY and CDR2 SVGAGI (reference sequence). Naive CD4+ T cells were purified with Tregs depleted by CD25. The source of this sequence is a female donor with breast cancer. V usage is TRBV6-6 and J usage is TRBJ1-5; tentatively, D is TRBD1 (5 bases). Specimen: tumor-infiltrating naive CD4+ T cells sorted from the breast tumor. Described subset: naive CD4+ T cells, CD4+CD45RA+CD25-. This CDR3 reads CASSYPRGQSHSNQPQHF. CDR3 nucleotide sequence: TGTGCCAGCAGTTACCCGCGGGGCCAGTCCCATAGCAATCAGCCCCAGCATTTT.